This T cell receptor beta chain stems from a study of response to subunit inactivated influenza vaccine (dated by TCRdb to between 2017 and 2018). General notes on the study: The study used deep quantitative T cell receptor repertoire profiling to track responses to a trivalent subunit inactivated influenza vaccine. The full study reports these points: The authors suggested that each seasonal influenza vaccination may recruit only a limited number of new T cells.

Preparation of the library involved RT-PCR. The sequencer listed for this sample is Illumina HiSeq 2500. TCRdb ran its own pipeline on the public reads, namely fastp trimming at Q25 and MiXCR clone calling, and kept in-frame beta chains. Records with the same CDR3 protein are collapsed into one entry carrying the most frequent genes and DNA. The sample contains about 580,000 distinct CDR3 sequences, roughly 15% of them found a single time. The ten largest clones take up 11% of the sample. Points on this clonotype: Its antigen remains unidentified. No much larger clone exists at a distance of one base, and base qualities are not known.

Measured from the cysteine to the phenylalanine, the CDR3 is 15 residues long. This entry keeps only the CDR3 DNA: 45 bases, framed from base 1. Between the V and J ends, shortened by 3 bases and 2 bases respectively, the junction contains 14 bases. The germline V gene (reference sequence) supplies CDR1 SEHNR and CDR2 FQNEAQ. The TCR originated in a man aged 45-60 years who received an inactivated influenza vaccine. Donor details come from another sample of the same person, matched by shared clones. The chain links TRBV7-9 with TRBJ2-7; perhaps TRBD1 is the D gene, with 6 bases matching. The sample consisted of PBMCs from blood, taken 11 to 12 days after vaccination. The DNA reads TGTGCCAGCAGCTTCCCCACAGGGAACACCTACGAGCAGTACTTC. It translates as CASSFPTGNTYEQYF.